These T cell receptor beta chains were read from a single sample in a study of T cell clones after liver transplantation. TCRdb keeps only in-frame clones here, not all; method: immunoSEQ multiplex PCR. The table includes some 120,000 clones, approximately 90% detected once. The material sequenced was CD4+ T cells from blood, taken 12 months after liver transplant. Source of these receptors: a human patient who received a liver transplant. The T cells may partly be graft donor cells. The CDR3 runs from the conserved cysteine through the conserved F or W. The D gene is left open where the match is weak. The listing skips clone size in some rows; elsewhere it reads once, few, many or a size class.

D | size | J | V | CDR3 | DNA
. | . | TRBJ2-3 | TRBV7-2 | CASSFSDTQYF | TGTGCCAGCAGCTTTTCCGATACGCAGTATTTT
. | . | TRBJ2-7 | TRBV11-3 | CASAATVDRTQTKSSYEQYF | TGTGCCAGCGCGGCCACAGTCGACAGGACCCAAACGAAGAGCTCCTACGAGCAGTACTTC
. | once | TRBJ2-7 | TRBV28 | CASSSMEGARYEQYF | TGTGCCAGCAGTTCTATGGAGGGGGCGCGGTACGAGCAGTACTTC
. | . | TRBJ2-7 | TRBV5-1 | CASSLDISNEQYF | TGCGCCAGCAGCTTGGACATTTCGAACGAGCAGTACTTC
TRBD2 | . | TRBJ2-1 | TRBV5-4 | CASSLAGLAGDNEQFF | TGTGCCAGCAGCTTGGCCGGGCTAGCGGGGGACAATGAGCAGTTCTTC
TRBD1 | . | TRBJ2-3 | TRBV11-3 | CASSLLATGKGDTQYF | TGTGCCAGCAGCCTCCTGGCGACAGGGAAGGGAGATACGCAGTATTTT
. | . | TRBJ1-3 | TRBV7-2 | CASSLGGPGNTIYF | TGTGCCAGCAGCTTAGGAGGGCCCGGAAACACCATATATTTT
TRBD1 | . | TRBJ1-4 | TRBV19 | CASTSNRGAEKLFF | TGTGCCAGCACCAGCAACAGGGGGGCGGAAAAACTGTTTTTT
TRBD2 | . | TRBJ2-1 | TRBV5-6 | CASSFTTSGRNHEQFF | TGTGCCAGCAGCTTTACGACTAGCGGGAGAAATCATGAGCAGTTCTTC
. | . | TRBJ2-3 | TRBV5-4 | CASSLGSAAADTQYF | TGTGCCAGCAGCTTGGGTTCCGCCGCCGCAGATACGCAGTATTTT
. | . | TRBJ2-5 | TRBV5-6 | CASSFGTIPRETQYF | TGTGCCAGCAGCTTCGGGACCATTCCAAGAGAGACCCAGTACTTC
. | . | TRBJ1-5 | TRBV15 | CATSRDPSGNQPQHF | TGTGCCACCAGCAGAGATCCCTCAGGCAATCAGCCCCAGCATTTT
TRBD2 | . | TRBJ2-1 | TRBV5-1 | CASSLGREAVYNEQFF | TGCGCCAGCAGCTTGGGGCGGGAGGCAGTCTACAATGAGCAGTTCTTC
TRBD2 | few | TRBJ2-1 | TRBV18 | CASSPTLAGGTYNEQFF | TGTGCCAGCTCACCAACACTAGCGGGAGGAACCTACAATGAGCAGTTCTTC
. | few | TRBJ2-7 | TRBV4-2 | CASSVAAAYEQYF | TGTGCCAGCAGCGTAGCGGCGGCCTACGAGCAGTACTTC
. | . | TRBJ2-5 | TRBV27 | CASSHPGETQYF | TGTGCCAGCAGCCACCCGGGGGAGACCCAGTACTTC
. | . | TRBJ2-1 | TRBV14 | CASSQAGKSEQFF | TGTGCCAGCAGCCAAGCAGGGAAATCTGAGCAGTTCTTC
TRBD1 | . | TRBJ1-1 | TRBV6-5 | CASSSRTGTVNAEAFF | TGTGCCAGCAGTTCCAGAACCGGGACAGTAAACGCTGAAGCTTTCTTT
. | . | TRBJ1-3 | TRBV10-3 | CAAGSGNTIYF | TGTGCCGCGGGCTCTGGAAACACCATATATTTT
TRBD1 | . | TRBJ2-5 | TRBV18 | CASSPDRAYQETQYF | TGTGCCAGCTCACCGGACAGGGCCTACCAAGAGACCCAGTACTTC
. | once | TRBJ2-3 | TRBV7-2 | CASSLRGGPSTDTQYF | TGTGCCAGCAGCTTACGAGGAGGACCAAGCACAGATACGCAGTATTTT
TRBD1 | . | TRBJ2-2 | TRBV7-8 | CASSLANRGLTGELFF | TGTGCCAGCAGCTTAGCGAACAGGGGCCTCACCGGGGAGCTGTTTTTT
. | . | TRBJ2-7 | TRBV4-2 | CASSQDPLSSIKREQYF | TGTGCCAGCAGCCAAGATCCCCTTTCCTCGATCAAGCGCGAGCAGTACTTC
. | . | TRBJ1-1 | TRBV7-9 | CASSVRWLGGSNTEAFF | TGTGCCAGCAGCGTACGCTGGTTGGGGGGCTCGAACACTGAAGCTTTCTTT
. | . | TRBJ2-7 | TRBV5-6 | CASSFSPLGEQYF | TGTGCCAGCAGCTTCTCCCCCCTGGGGGAGCAGTACTTC
TRBD2 | . | TRBJ2-3 | TRBV19 | CASNGGGGPTDTQYF | TGTGCCAGTAATGGCGGGGGAGGGCCCACAGATACGCAGTATTTT
TRBD2 | . | TRBJ2-1 | TRBV5-1 | CASSSGTSGSYNEQFF | TGCGCCAGCAGCTCCGGGACTAGCGGCTCCTACAATGAGCAGTTCTTC
TRBD2 | . | TRBJ2-2 | TRBV12-5 | CASGTSGYTGELFF | TGTGCTAGTGGTACTAGCGGCTACACCGGGGAGCTGTTTTTT
. | . | TRBJ2-7 | TRBV5-6 | CASSAVVSTYEQYF | TGTGCCAGCAGCGCCGTAGTATCCACCTACGAGCAGTACTTC
. | once | TRBJ1-5 | TRBV7-9 | CASSLESGTKYQPQHF | TGTGCCAGCAGCTTAGAATCCGGGACAAAATATCAGCCCCAGCATTTT
. | . | TRBJ2-3 | TRBV6-4 | CASSDEGTGTQYF | TGTGCCAGCAGTGATGAAGGAACGGGTACGCAGTATTTT
. | once | TRBJ1-2 | TRBV5-1 | CASSLASAGVGYTF | TGCGCCAGCAGCTTGGCCTCGGCAGGGGTTGGCTACACCTTC
. | . | TRBJ1-1 | TRBV6-5 | CASKAGTLNTEAFF | TGTGCCAGCAAAGCCGGGACATTGAACACTGAAGCTTTCTTT
TRBD1 | . | TRBJ2-7 | TRBV5-1 | CASSPDRGPYEQYF | TGCGCCAGCAGCCCGGACAGGGGCCCCTACGAGCAGTACTTC
. | . | TRBJ1-5 | TRBV5-5 | CASSSRSGVVDQPQHF | TGTGCCAGCAGCTCCAGATCAGGGGTTGTAGACCAGCCCCAGCATTTT
TRBD1 | . | TRBJ1-4 | TRBV2 | CAIPGQGAGDEKLFF | TGTGCCATTCCGGGACAGGGGGCTGGAGACGAGAAACTGTTTTTT
. | . | TRBJ2-2 | TRBV29-1 | CSVSPGGDTGELFF | TGCAGCGTGTCCCCTGGGGGTGACACCGGGGAGCTGTTTTTT
. | . | TRBJ1-1 | TRBV7-8 | CASSLYTEAFF | TGTGCCAGCAGCTTGTACACTGAAGCTTTCTTT
TRBD2 | few | TRBJ2-5 | TRBV19 | CASSRSSGSQETQYF | TGTGCCAGTAGTAGATCTAGCGGGAGCCAAGAGACCCAGTACTTC
. | . | TRBJ2-1 | TRBV11-3 | CASSEAGVSYNEQFF | TGTGCCAGCAGCGAGGCAGGGGTCTCCTACAATGAGCAGTTCTTC
. | . | TRBJ2-1 | TRBV7-2 | CASSSDVNEQFF | TGTGCCAGCAGCTCGGACGTCAATGAGCAGTTCTTC
. | . | TRBJ1-5 | TRBV11-2 | CASSLDRTGNQPQHF | TGTGCCAGCAGCTTAGATCGGACAGGCAATCAGCCCCAGCATTTT
. | . | TRBJ1-1 | TRBV11-2 | CASSLFRGPSAEAFF | TGTGCCAGCAGCCTTTTCCGGGGCCCGAGTGCTGAAGCTTTCTTT
TRBD2 | few | TRBJ2-5 | TRBV29-1 | CSERSGAGETQYF | TGCAGCGAACGTAGCGGGGCGGGGGAGACCCAGTACTTC
TRBD2 | . | TRBJ2-3 | TRBV29-1 | CSVPSGDGMWTQYF | TGCAGCGTTCCTAGCGGGGACGGGATGTGGACGCAGTATTTT
. | . | TRBJ2-3 | TRBV18 | CASSRDRPSSTDTQYF | TGTGCCAGCTCACGAGACAGGCCCTCTAGCACAGATACGCAGTATTTT
. | . | TRBJ2-7 | TRBV18 | CASSPAQRFTYEQYF | TGTGCCAGCTCACCGGCCCAGCGGTTTACCTACGAGCAGTACTTC
TRBD2 | . | TRBJ2-7 | TRBV7-8 | CASSRDGTSDTYEQYF | TGTGCCAGCAGCCGGGATGGGACTAGCGATACCTACGAGCAGTACTTC
TRBD1 | . | TRBJ1-2 | TRBV28 | CASSAYRDRGNYGYTF | TGTGCCAGCAGTGCGTACCGGGACAGGGGTAACTATGGCTACACCTTC
. | . | TRBJ2-7 | TRBV11-3 | CASSRGGDEQYF | TGTGCCAGCAGCCGAGGAGGAGACGAGCAGTACTTC
. | . | TRBJ2-7 | TRBV6-1 | CASSEGHREYEQYF | TGTGCCAGCAGTGAAGGGCACAGAGAATACGAGCAGTACTTC
TRBD2 | . | TRBJ2-1 | TRBV4-2 | CASSQAQSGGLLYNEQFF | TGTGCCAGCAGCCAAGCACAAAGCGGGGGCCTACTCTACAATGAGCAGTTCTTC
. | . | TRBJ2-5 | TRBV2 | CASSGGAEAETQYF | TGTGCCAGCAGTGGGGGTGCGGAGGCGGAGACCCAGTACTTC
. | . | TRBJ2-3 | TRBV5-1 | CASSFWGRDTQYF | TGCGCCAGCAGCTTTTGGGGGAGGGATACGCAGTATTTT
. | . | TRBJ2-2 | TRBV5-1 | CASSLPSPQAGELFF | TGCGCCAGCAGCTTACCTAGCCCTCAGGCCGGGGAGCTGTTTTTT
TRBD1 | . | TRBJ1-5 | TRBV28 | CASSSFGQVGLNQPQHF | TGTGCCAGCAGTTCCTTCGGACAGGTAGGGCTTAATCAGCCCCAGCATTTT
TRBD2 | . | TRBJ2-3 | TRBV11-3 | CASSSRMTSGGPTDTQYF | TGTGCCAGCAGCTCTAGGATGACTAGCGGGGGGCCCACAGATACGCAGTATTTT
TRBD1 | . | TRBJ1-2 | TRBV5-1 | CASSPDRVGYTF | TGCGCCAGCAGCCCGGACAGGGTTGGCTACACCTTC
. | . | TRBJ1-1 | TRBV27 | CASSIGGAEAFF | TGTGCCAGCAGTATAGGAGGAGCTGAAGCTTTCTTT